The rows below give T cell receptor beta chains drawn from one sample of a study of T cell responses to AZD1222 COVID-19 vaccine. Assay used: immunoSEQ multiplex PCR; TCRdb lists only in-frame clones, some missing. The sample yields 150,000 to 200,000 clones, roughly 90% seen once. The specimen was peripheral blood, collected on day 0 of AZD1222 vaccination. Every receptor here comes from an adult in good health. The CDR3 runs from the conserved cysteine through the conserved F or W. The order of the fields is CDR3 protein, CDR3 DNA, D gene, clone size, V gene, J gene. D genes are given only for firm matches. Only some rows state a clone size, as once, few, many or a class for expanded clones.

CASSLDGQGWNEQYF	TGTGCCAGCAGTTTGGATGGACAGGGGTGGAACGAGCAGTACTTC	TRBD1	NA	TRBV28	TRBJ2-7
CASSLSGQPGTEAFF	TGTGCCAGCAGCTTGTCTGGCCAACCCGGGACTGAAGCTTTCTTT	NA	NA	TRBV5-6	TRBJ1-1
CASNENFYTEAFF	TGTGCCAGTAACGAGAACTTTTACACTGAAGCTTTCTTT	NA	NA	TRBV19	TRBJ1-1
CASSPSRGAEGYGYTF	TGTGCCAGCAGCCCCAGTCGAGGGGCTGAGGGATATGGCTACACCTTC	NA	NA	TRBV7-9	TRBJ1-2
CATRRGPGTGELFF	TGTGCCACCAGGAGGGGGCCCGGCACCGGGGAGCTGTTTTTT	TRBD1	NA	TRBV24-1	TRBJ2-2
CASSRGTGLLGEAFF	TGTGCCAGTAGTAGGGGGACAGGCCTTTTAGGGGAAGCTTTCTTT	TRBD1	NA	TRBV19	TRBJ1-1
CASSSSYNTIYF	TGTGCCAGCAGCTCCAGTTACAACACCATATATTTT	NA	NA	TRBV7-9	TRBJ1-3
CASSSRQGASLGQYF	TGTGCCAGCAGTTCGCGACAGGGGGCGTCCTTGGGGCAGTACTTC	TRBD1	once	TRBV27	TRBJ2-7
CASSLVSIPDTQYF	TGTGCCAGCAGCTTAGTGAGTATTCCCGATACGCAGTATTTT	NA	NA	TRBV11-3	TRBJ2-3
CALASGRTGELFF	TGTGCCCTCGCTAGCGGCCGCACCGGGGAGCTGTTTTTT	TRBD2	NA	TRBV10-3	TRBJ2-2
CSVLSGRDYEQYF	TGCAGCGTATTGAGCGGGAGGGACTACGAGCAGTACTTC	TRBD2	NA	TRBV29-1	TRBJ2-7
CASSDQGGSYEQYF	TGTGCCAGCAGCGATCAGGGGGGATCATACGAGCAGTACTTC	NA	NA	TRBV5-4	TRBJ2-7
CASSGRQGATGELFF	TGTGCCAGCAGCGGAAGACAGGGTGCTACCGGGGAGCTGTTTTTT	TRBD1	NA	TRBV9	TRBJ2-2
CAWRGAPGNEQFF	TGTGCCTGGAGGGGAGCACCGGGCAATGAGCAGTTCTTC	NA	NA	TRBV30	TRBJ2-1
CASSPRGLQGGEAFF	TGTGCCAGCAGCCCGCGGGGACTGCAAGGAGGTGAAGCTTTCTTT	NA	NA	TRBV5-4	TRBJ1-1
CASSFANSPLHF	TGTGCCAGCAGCTTCGCTAATTCACCCCTCCACTTT	NA	few	TRBV5-4	TRBJ1-6
CASSFYRFPNTEAFF	TGCGCCAGCAGCTTCTACAGGTTTCCGAACACTGAAGCTTTCTTT	NA	NA	TRBV5-1	TRBJ1-1